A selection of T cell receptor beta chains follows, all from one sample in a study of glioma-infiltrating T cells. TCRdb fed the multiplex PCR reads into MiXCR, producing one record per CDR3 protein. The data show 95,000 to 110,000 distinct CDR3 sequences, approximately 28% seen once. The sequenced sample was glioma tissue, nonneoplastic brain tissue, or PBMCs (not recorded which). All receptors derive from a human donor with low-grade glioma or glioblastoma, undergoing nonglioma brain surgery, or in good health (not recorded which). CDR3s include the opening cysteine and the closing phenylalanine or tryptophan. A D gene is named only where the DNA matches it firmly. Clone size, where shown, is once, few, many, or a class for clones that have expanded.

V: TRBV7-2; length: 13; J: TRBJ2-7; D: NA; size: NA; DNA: TGTGCCAGCAGCCTAATACAGGGAAACGAGCAGTACTTC; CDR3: CASSLIQGNEQYF
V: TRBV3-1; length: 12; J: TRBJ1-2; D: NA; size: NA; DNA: TGTGCCAGCAGCCCGGGGGGACGCGGCTACACCTTC; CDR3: CASSPGGRGYTF
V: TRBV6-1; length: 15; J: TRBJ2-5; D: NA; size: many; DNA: TGTGCCAGCAGTCTCAGGGGCTCCAAAGGAGAGACCCAGTACTTC; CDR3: CASSLRGSKGETQYF
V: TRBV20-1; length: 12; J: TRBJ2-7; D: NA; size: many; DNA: TGCAGTGCTAGGGGGGACAGCGGGGAGCAGTACTTC; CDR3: CSARGDSGEQYF
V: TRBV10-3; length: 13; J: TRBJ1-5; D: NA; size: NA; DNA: TGTGCCATCCGGGCAGGGGACAATCAGCCCCAGCAGTTT; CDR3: CAIRAGDNQPQQF
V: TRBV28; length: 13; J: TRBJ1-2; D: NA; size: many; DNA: TGTGCCAGCAGTTCGTTGGGGGTCTATGGCTACACCTTC; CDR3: CASSSLGVYGYTF
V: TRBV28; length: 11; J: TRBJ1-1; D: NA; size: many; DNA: TGTGCCAGCATTCAAGGAGGGGTGGGCTTCTTT; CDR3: CASIQGGVGFF
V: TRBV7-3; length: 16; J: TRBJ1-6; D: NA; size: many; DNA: TGTGCCAGCAGCTTAACTGCGAGGGGGTCTAATTCACCCCTCCACTTT; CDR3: CASSLTARGSNSPLHF
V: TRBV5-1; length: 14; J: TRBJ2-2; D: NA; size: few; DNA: TGCGCCAGCACTGAGAGCCCGAACACCGGGGAGCTGTTTTTT; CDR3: CASTESPNTGELFF
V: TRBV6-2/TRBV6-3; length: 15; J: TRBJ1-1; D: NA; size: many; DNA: TGTGCCAGCAGTTCCTGGATCAACAGGAACACTGAAGCTTTCTTT; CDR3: CASSSWINRNTEAFF
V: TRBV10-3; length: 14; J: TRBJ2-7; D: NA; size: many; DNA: TGTGCCATCACCGTAGGGGGGGAGTCCTACGAGCAGTACTTC; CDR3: CAITVGGESYEQYF
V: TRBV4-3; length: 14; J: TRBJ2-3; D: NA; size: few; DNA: TGCGCCAGCAGCCAAACAGGGCGCACAGATACGCAGTATTTT; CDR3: CASSQTGRTDTQYF
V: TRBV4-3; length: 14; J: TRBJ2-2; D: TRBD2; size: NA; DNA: TGCGCCAGCCGCCGACTAGCGGGGGCCGGGGAGCTGTTTTTT; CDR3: CASRRLAGAGELFF
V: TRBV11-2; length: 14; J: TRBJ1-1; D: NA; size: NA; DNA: TGTGCCAGCAGCTTAGGATGGTCGAACACTGAAGCTTTCTTT; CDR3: CASSLGWSNTEAFF
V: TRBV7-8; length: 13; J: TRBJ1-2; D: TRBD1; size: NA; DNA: TGTGCCAGCAGCTTGACAGGGTTGGCTGGCTACACCTTC; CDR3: CASSLTGLAGYTF
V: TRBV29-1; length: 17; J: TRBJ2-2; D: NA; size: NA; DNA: TGCAGCGGCCGAAATACAGGGAGGGGGACGGGACCCGGGGAGCTGTTTTTT; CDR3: CSGRNTGRGTGPGELFF
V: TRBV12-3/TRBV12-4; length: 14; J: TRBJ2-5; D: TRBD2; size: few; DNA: TGTGCCAGCGCCCAATCGGGGGGGGGGGAGACCCAGTACTTC; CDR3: CASAQSGGGETQYF
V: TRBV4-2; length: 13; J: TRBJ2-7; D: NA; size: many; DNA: TGTGCCAGCAGCCGACAGGACTCAGTGGAGCAGTACTTC; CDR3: CASSRQDSVEQYF
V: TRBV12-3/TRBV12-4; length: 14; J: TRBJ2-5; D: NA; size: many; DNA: TGTGCCAGCGGAAATCCGGGACACCAAGAGACCCAGTACTTC; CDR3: CASGNPGHQETQYF
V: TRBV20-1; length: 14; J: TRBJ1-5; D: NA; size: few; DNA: TGCAGTGCTAGAGTCGCAGCTACGGGTCAGCCCCAGCATTTT; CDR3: CSARVAATGQPQHF
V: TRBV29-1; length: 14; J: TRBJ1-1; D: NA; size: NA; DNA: TGCAGCGTCGAGACCGGTCGGAAGAACACTGAAGCTTTCTTT; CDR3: CSVETGRKNTEAFF
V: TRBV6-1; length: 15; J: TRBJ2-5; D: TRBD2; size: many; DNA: TGTGCCAGCAGCTCCCGAGCGGGGGGACAAGAGACCCAGTACTTC; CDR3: CASSSRAGGQETQYF
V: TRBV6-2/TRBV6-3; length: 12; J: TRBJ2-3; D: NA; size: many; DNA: TGTGCCAGCAGTTACGGGGTAGATACGCAGTATTTT; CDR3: CASSYGVDTQYF
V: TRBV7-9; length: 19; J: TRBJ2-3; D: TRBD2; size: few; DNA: TGTGCCAGCAGCCCACAAAGAGGGCTAGCGGGGGCCGCCACAGATACGCAGTATTTT; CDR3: CASSPQRGLAGAATDTQYF
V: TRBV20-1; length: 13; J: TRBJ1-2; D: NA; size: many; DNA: TGCAGTGTTTCTGGGGGAGCTAACTATGGCTACACCTTC; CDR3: CSVSGGANYGYTF
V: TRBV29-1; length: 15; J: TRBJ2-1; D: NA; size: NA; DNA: TGCAGCGTTATTCAAGGGGGCGGGGGGCAGAGTGAGCAGTTCTTC; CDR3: CSVIQGGGGQSEQFF
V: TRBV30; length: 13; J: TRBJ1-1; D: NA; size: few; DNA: TGTGCCTGGAAACGGGGGGCGGGCACTGAAGCTTTCTTT; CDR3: CAWKRGAGTEAFF
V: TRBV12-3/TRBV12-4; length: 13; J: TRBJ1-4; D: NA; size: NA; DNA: TGTGCCGGCAGGGGACGGCATGGTGAAAAACTGTTTTTT; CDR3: CAGRGRHGEKLFF
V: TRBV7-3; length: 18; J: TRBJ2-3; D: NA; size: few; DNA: TGTGCCAGCAGCTCTTCCCAGCTCGGGGCCCGCGCCCCCGATACGCAGTATTTT; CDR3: CASSSSQLGARAPDTQYF
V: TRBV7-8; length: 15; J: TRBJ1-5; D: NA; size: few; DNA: TGTGCCAGCAACCCTCGGGGGTACCCCTATCAGCCCCAGCATTTT; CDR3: CASNPRGYPYQPQHF
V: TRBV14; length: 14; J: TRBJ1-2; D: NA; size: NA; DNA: TGTGCCAGCAGCCCGACAGTCCTTAACTATGGCTACACCTTC; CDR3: CASSPTVLNYGYTF
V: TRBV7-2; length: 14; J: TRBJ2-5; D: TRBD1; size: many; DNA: TGTGCCAGCCGAATGACAGGGGGTCAAGAGACCCAGTACTTC; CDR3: CASRMTGGQETQYF
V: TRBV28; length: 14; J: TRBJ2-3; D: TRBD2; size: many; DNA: TGTGCCAGCAGTTGGGGGGGGGACACAGATACGCAGTATTTT; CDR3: CASSWGGDTDTQYF
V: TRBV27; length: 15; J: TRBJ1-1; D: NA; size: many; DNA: TGTGCCAGCAGTTTATCTTGGGGATTAAGGACTGAAGCTTTCTTT; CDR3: CASSLSWGLRTEAFF